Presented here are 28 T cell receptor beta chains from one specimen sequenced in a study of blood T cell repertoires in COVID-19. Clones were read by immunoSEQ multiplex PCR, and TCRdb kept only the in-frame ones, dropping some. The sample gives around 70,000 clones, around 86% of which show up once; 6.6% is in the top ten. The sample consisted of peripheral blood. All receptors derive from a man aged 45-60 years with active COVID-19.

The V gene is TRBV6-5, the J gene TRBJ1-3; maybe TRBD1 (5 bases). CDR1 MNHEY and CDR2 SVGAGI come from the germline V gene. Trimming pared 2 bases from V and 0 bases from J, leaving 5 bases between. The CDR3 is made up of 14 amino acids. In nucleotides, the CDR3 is TGTGCCAGCAGTTACGGGGCCTCTGGAAACACCATATATTTT. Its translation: CASSYGASGNTIYF.

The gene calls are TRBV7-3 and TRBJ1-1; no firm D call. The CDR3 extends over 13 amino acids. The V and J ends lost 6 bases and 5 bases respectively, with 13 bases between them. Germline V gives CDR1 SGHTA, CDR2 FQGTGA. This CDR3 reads CASSAGGGTEAFF. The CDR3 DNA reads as TGTGCCAGCAGTGCGGGCGGAGGGACTGAAGCTTTCTTT.

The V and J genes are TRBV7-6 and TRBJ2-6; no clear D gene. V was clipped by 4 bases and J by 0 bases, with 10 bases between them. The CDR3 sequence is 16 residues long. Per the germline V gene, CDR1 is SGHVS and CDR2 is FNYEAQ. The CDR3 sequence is CASSSRPSSGANVLTF. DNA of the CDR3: TGTGCCAGCAGCTCCCGCCCGAGCTCTGGGGCCAACGTCCTGACTTTC.

CDR3: CASKVNSPSYEQYF. DNA for the CDR3: TGTGCCAGCAAAGTCAACAGCCCCTCCTACGAGCAGTACTTC. The chain carries TRBV11-2 and TRBJ2-7; D uncertain. The V gene lost 7 bases and the J gene lost 0 bases, with 13 bases spanning the gap. This CDR3 has 14 amino acids. Germline values: CDR1 SGHAT, CDR2 FQNNGV.

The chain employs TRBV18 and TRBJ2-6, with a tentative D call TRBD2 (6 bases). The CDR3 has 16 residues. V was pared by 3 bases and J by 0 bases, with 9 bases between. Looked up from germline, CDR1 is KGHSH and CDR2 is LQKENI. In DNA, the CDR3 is TGTGCCAGCTCACCGGAGGGAGTCTCTGGGGCCAACGTCCTGACTTTC. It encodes CASSPEGVSGANVLTF.

The DNA for the CDR3 is TGCGCCAGCAGTTTTGCTCAAGCGGGCCTCACAGATACGCAGTATTTT. Translating it yields CASSFAQAGLTDTQYF. The V gene is TRBV5-1, the J gene TRBJ2-3, with a tentative D call TRBD2 (6 bases). The CDR3 runs to 16 residues. V lost 5 bases and J lost 2, with 18 bases in between. Germline assignment: CDR1 SGHRS and CDR2 YFSETQ. Variable domain in full (rest from reference TRBV5-1 and TRBJ2-3): KAGVTQTPRYLIKTRGQQVTLSCSPISGHRSVSWYQQTPGQGLQFLFEYFSETQRNKGNFPGRFSGRQFSNSRSEMNVSTLELGDSALYLCASSFAQAGLTDTQYFGPGTRLTVL.

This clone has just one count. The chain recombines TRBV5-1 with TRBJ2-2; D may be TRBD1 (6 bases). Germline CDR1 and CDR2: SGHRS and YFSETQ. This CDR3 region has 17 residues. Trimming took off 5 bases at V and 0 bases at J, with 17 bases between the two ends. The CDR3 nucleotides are TGCGCCAGCAGAGGGGGTTTAGGGTCCACGAACACCGGGGAGCTGTTTTTT. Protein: CASRGGLGSTNTGELFF. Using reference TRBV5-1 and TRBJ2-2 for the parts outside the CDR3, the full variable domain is KAGVTQTPRYLIKTRGQQVTLSCSPISGHRSVSWYQQTPGQGLQFLFEYFSETQRNKGNFPGRFSGRQFSNSRSEMNVSTLELGDSALYLCASRGGLGSTNTGELFFGEGSRLTVL.

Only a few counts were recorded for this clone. CDR3: CASSQDKLAGGGETQYF. The CDR3 region has the DNA TGCGCCAGCAGCCAAGATAAACTAGCGGGAGGGGGGGAGACCCAGTACTTC. The chain employs TRBV4-3 and TRBJ2-5; TRBD2 aligns across 13 bases. The CDR3 is 17 residues long. The junction had 6 bases not matched to a gene; V was cut back by 0 bases and J by 5 bases. The germline V gene encodes CDR1 LGHNA and CDR2 YSLEER.

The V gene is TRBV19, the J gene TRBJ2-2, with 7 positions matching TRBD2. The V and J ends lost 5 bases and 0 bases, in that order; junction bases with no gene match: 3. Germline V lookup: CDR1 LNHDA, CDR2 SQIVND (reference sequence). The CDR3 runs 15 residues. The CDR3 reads CASSSAGANTGELFF. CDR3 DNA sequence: TGTGCCAGTAGTTCGGCGGGGGCGAACACCGGGGAGCTGTTTTTT.

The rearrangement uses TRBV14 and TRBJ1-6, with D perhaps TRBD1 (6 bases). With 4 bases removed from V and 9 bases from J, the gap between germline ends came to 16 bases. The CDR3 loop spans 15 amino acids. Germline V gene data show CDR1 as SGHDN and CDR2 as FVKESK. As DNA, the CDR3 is TGTGCCAGCAGCCCCTCCACAGGGTCCCTTTCACCCCTCCACTTT. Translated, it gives CASSPSTGSLSPLHF.

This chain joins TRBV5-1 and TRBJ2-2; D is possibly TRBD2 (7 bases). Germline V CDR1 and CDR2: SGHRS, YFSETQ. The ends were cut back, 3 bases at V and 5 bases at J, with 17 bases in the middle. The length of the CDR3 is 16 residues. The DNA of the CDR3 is TGCGCCAGCAGCTACGACGGGGGGCTAAGTACCGGGGAGCTGTTTTTT. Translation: CASSYDGGLSTGELFF.

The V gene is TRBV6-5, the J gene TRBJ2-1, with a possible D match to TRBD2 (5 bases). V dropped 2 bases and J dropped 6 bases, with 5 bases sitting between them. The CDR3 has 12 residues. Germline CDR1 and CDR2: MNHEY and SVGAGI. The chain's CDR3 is CASSYEGNEQFF. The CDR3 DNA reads TGTGCCAGCAGTTACGAGGGCAATGAGCAGTTCTTC.

CDR3: CASSFERREKLFF. The CDR3 DNA reads as TGTGCCAGCAGCTTCGAAAGGAGGGAAAAACTGTTTTTT. The chain is built from TRBV7-2 and TRBJ1-4; no definite D call. The V gene's germline CDR1 is SGHTA and CDR2 FQGNSA. V lost 3 bases to trimming and J lost 8 bases, with 10 bases between them. There are 13 residues in the CDR3.

The CDR3 region is CASSSISTDTQYF. The CDR3, as DNA: TGCGCCAGCAGCTCCATTAGCACAGATACGCAGTATTTT. The rearrangement joins TRBV5-1 to TRBJ2-3; D remains ambiguous. Looked up from germline, CDR1 is SGHRS and CDR2 is YFSETQ. V was cut by 3 bases and J by 0 bases, with 5 bases left in between. The CDR3 has 13 amino acids.

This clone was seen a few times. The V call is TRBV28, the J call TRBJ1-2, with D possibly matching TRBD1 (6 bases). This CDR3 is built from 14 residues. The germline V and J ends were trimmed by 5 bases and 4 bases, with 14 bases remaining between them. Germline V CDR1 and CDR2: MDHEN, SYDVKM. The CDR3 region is CASSPSGQLYGYTF. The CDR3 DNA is TGTGCCAGCAGTCCCTCCGGACAGCTCTATGGCTACACCTTC.

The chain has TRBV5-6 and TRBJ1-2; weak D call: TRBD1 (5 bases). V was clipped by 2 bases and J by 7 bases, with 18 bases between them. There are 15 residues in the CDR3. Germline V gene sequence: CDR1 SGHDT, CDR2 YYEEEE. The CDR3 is CASSFFGATSGGYTF. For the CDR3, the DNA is TGTGCCAGCAGCTTTTTTGGGGCGACTTCGGGTGGCTACACCTTC.

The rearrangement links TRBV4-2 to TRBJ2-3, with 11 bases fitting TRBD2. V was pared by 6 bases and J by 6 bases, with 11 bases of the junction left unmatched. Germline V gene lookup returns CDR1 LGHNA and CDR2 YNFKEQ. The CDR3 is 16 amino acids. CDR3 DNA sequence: TGTGCCAGCAGGGAATTACTAGCGGGAGTAGGGGATACGCAGTATTTT. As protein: CASRELLAGVGDTQYF.

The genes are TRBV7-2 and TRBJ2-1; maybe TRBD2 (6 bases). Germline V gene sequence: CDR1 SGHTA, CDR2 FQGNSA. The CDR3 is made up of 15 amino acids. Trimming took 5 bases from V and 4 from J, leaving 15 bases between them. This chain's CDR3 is CASSRGASAYNEQFF. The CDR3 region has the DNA TGTGCCAGCAGCCGCGGGGCTTCAGCTTACAATGAGCAGTTCTTC.

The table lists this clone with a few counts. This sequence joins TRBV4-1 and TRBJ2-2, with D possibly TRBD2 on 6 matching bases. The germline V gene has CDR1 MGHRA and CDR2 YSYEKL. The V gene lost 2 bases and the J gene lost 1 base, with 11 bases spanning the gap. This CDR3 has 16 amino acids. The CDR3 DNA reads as TGCGCCAGCAGCCAACTGGGGACTCGGAACACCGGGGAGCTGTTTTTT. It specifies CASSQLGTRNTGELFF.

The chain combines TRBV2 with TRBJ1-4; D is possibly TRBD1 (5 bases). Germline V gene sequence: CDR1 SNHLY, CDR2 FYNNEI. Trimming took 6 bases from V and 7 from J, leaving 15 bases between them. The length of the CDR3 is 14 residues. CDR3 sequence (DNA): TGTGCCAGCAGACAACAGGTATTAGGTGAAAAACTGTTTTTT. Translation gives CASRQQVLGEKLFF.

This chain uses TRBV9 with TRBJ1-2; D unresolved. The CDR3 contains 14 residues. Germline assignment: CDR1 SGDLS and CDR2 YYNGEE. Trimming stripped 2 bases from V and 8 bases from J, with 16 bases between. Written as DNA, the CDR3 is TGTGCCAGCAGCGTCCCGGGGTCTGGCTTCGGCTACACCTTC. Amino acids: CASSVPGSGFGYTF.

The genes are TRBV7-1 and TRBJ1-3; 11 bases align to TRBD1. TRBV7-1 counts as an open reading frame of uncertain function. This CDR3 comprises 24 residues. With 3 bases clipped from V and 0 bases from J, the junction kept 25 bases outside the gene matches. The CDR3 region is CASSSLEGQRTGGRSDLSGNTIYF. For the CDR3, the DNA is TGTGCCAGCAGCTCCCTTGAGGGACAAAGGACAGGGGGCCGGAGTGACCTCTCTGGAAACACCATATATTTT.

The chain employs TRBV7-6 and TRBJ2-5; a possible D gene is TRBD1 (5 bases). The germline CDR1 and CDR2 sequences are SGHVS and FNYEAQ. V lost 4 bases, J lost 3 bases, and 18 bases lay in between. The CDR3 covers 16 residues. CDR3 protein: CASSSRGVGREETQYF. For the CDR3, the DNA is TGTGCCAGCAGCTCCCGAGGTGTGGGGCGAGAAGAGACCCAGTACTTC.

The DNA for the CDR3 is TGTGCCAGCAGCCACGACAATGAGCAGTTCTTC. Its translation: CASSHDNEQFF. V usage is TRBV4-2 and J usage is TRBJ2-1; unclear D gene. Germline CDR1 LGHNA, CDR2 YNFKEQ. The CDR3 has 11 residues. The V gene lost 3 bases and the J gene lost 5 bases, with 2 bases spanning the gap.

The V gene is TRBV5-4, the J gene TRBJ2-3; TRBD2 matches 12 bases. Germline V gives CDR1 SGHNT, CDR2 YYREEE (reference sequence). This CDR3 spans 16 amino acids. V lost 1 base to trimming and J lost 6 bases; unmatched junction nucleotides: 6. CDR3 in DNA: TGTGCCAGCAGCTTGAGGACTAGCGGGGTAGGTGATACGCAGTATTTT. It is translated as CASSLRTSGVGDTQYF.

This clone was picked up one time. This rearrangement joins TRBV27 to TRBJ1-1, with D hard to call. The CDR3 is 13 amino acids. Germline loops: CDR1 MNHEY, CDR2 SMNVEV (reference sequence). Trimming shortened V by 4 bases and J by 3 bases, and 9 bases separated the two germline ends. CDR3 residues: CASSWAPYTEAFF. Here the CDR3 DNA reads TGTGCCAGCAGTTGGGCCCCATACACTGAAGCTTTCTTT.

The CDR3 DNA reads as TGTGCCAGTAGTATAGCTGTGACAGACCTCTACGAGCAGTACTTC. Protein: CASSIAVTDLYEQYF. The chain recombines TRBV19 with TRBJ2-7; maybe TRBD1 (5 bases). There are 15 residues in the CDR3. Trimming pared 1 base from V and 3 bases from J, leaving 13 bases between. Germline loops: CDR1 LNHDA, CDR2 SQIVND (reference sequence).

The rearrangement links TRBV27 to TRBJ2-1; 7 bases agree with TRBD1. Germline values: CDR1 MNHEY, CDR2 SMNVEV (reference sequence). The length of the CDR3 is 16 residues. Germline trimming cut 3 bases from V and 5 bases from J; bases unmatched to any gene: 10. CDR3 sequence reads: CASSLRDRGTHNEQFF. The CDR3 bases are TGTGCCAGCAGTTTGAGGGACAGAGGAACCCACAATGAGCAGTTCTTC.